Reported below is one T cell receptor (beta chain). Its antigen is still unknown. No clone much larger than this one lies a single base away; base qualities are absent. The CDR3, cysteine through phenylalanine, is 15 amino acids long. Only CDR3 DNA remains: 45 bases, in frame from the first base. V is cut by 4 bases and J by 2 bases, and the space between the germline ends is 15 bases. From the germline V gene, CDR1 is MNHEY and CDR2 is SVGAGI. These data are taken from a study of graft-versus-host responses after intestinal transplantation (dated by TCRdb to about 2021). Regarding the study in general: The transplants that recipients got were multivisceral, liver-intestinal, or isolated intestinal. Every recipient was given anti-thymocyte globulin induction, then maintenance tacrolimus and steroids for roughly 3 years. After intestinal transplantation, graft-versus-host and host-versus-graft alloreactive T cell clones were followed in the graft, circulation and bone marrow using bulk TCR-beta CDR3 sequencing. To identify alloreactive clones, pre-transplant mixed lymphocyte reaction products were sequenced and compared with unstimulated pre-transplant donor and recipient T cells. Of the 20 to 30 intestinal transplant recipients enrolled in the cohort, one of whom was a retransplant, 3 patients without pretransplant specimens were excluded. A peak of at least 4% donor T cells among recipient peripheral blood mononuclear cells was the definition used for donor T cell macrochimerism. Samples from a few later patients were sequenced in-house on an Illumina MiSeq with MiXCR processing rather than by the commercial service.

Library creation used the immunoSEQ multiplex PCR assay. For most patients, genomic DNA was isolated with the Qiagen DNeasy Blood and Tissue Kit and sent frozen to Adaptive Biotechnologies for TCR sequencing. Adaptive Biotechnologies carried out high-throughput TCR-beta CDR3 sequencing of genomic DNA for most patients. Concerning the study's data processing: TCR sequencing data for over 15 patients were retrieved from Adaptive's ImmunoSEQ software; three other patients were processed with MiXCR and VDJtools. To correct CD4 versus CD8 sorting errors, sequences present in both subsets at a frequency ratio below 5:1 were removed. CDR3 nucleotide sequences shared between donor and recipient were removed because the origin of such sequences could not be assigned. At least 2-fold expansion over unstimulated cells and a minimum CFSE-low frequency of 0.002% (template counts) or 0.001% (read counts) were required for clones to be classified as alloreactive. Clones were considered mappable if detected in sequenced pre-transplant spleen, lymph node, or MLR CFSE-low populations of the donor or recipient. The cumulative frequency of alloreactive clones was calculated as a percentage of all sequences, weighted by copy number. Not all clones reach the TCRdb copy of this immuneACCESS table, which keeps in-frame sequences only. Checked studies attribute under half of the gap to unresolved V genes and leave the rest unexplained. V, J and clone size are taken as reported in that table, and D and trimming were inferred from the DNA itself. The sample table contains tens of thousands of clones; only one count was recorded for roughly 95% of them. 0.2% to 0.25% of the sample lies in the top ten.

According to the study, the label for this sample's time point signals: cells obtained before transplantation from donor or recipient. CD3+CD4+ and CD3+CD8+ populations were FACS-sorted from unstimulated pre-transplant donor and recipient cells taken from spleen or lymph nodes. Study-wide findings and limitations: GvH clones were detected in recipient bone marrow, and some appeared earlier in ileal mucosa or blood, consistent with an intestinal mucosal origin. Early after transplant, peak levels of circulating GvH clones were found to be associated with declines in HvG clones. In patients with donor T cell macrochimerism, the allografts had high GvH to HvG T cell clonal ratios. Conclusions were limited by the relatively low number and heterogeneity of intestinal transplant patients.

The rearrangement joined TRBV6-5 to TRBJ2-7, and TRBD1 may be the D gene, going by 5 matching bases. The starting material was unstimulated CD8+ T cells sorted from spleen or lymph node cells, obtained before transplant. This TCR was sampled from a human donor who was the organ donor for an intestinal transplant. The DNA sequence is given as TGTGCCAGCAGTTGGGATTTAGGGGTGGCCTACGAGCAGTACTTC. Translated, it reads CASSWDLGVAYEQYF.